Following are 25 T cell receptor beta chains from one sample sequenced in a study of blood T cells in healthy people across ages. The use of a sample-barcoded 5' primer and a J-beta primer mix characterized a second PCR of about 7 to 12 cycles. TCRdb independently ran MiXCR on the 5' RACE reads; one entry per CDR3 protein. The table lists roughly 680,000 distinct CDR3 sequences, more than 45% of them singletons. The sample comprised blood. These receptor sequences come from a woman older than 75 in good health.

This clonotype was detected many times. The genes are TRBV18 and TRBJ2-3; 7 bases are a match to TRBD1. The CDR3 spans 12 residues. V gave up 3 bases and J gave up 12 bases; unmatched junction bases: 6. The germline V gene has CDR1 KGHSH and CDR2 LQKENI. This chain's CDR3 is CASSPGQPPQYF. For the CDR3, the DNA is TGTGCCAGCTCACCGGGACAGCCACCCCAGTATTTT.

This chain uses TRBV5-1 with TRBJ1-1; 9 nucleotides agree with TRBD1. The CDR3 consists of 16 residues. Germline lookup yields CDR1 SGHRS and CDR2 YFSETQ. The junction had 8 bases not matched to a gene; V was cut back by 0 bases and J by 5 bases. The CDR3 loop is CASSLGGRQGGTEAFF. In DNA, the CDR3 is TGCGCCAGCAGCTTGGGGGGGCGACAGGGGGGAACTGAAGCTTTCTTT.

J is TRBJ1-6 and V is TRBV4-3; D not certain. CDR1 and CDR2 from the germline V gene are LGHNA and YSLEER. V lost 3 bases, J lost 5 bases, and 11 bases lay in between. This CDR3 region has 15 residues. The CDR3 loop is CASSQDDTHNSPLHF. CDR3 nucleotides: TGCGCCAGCAGCCAGGACGACACCCATAATTCACCCCTCCACTTT.

This clonotype occurred many times. This chain uses TRBV20-1 with TRBJ2-3, with 8 bases that match TRBD1. V lost 4 bases to trimming and J lost 2 bases; unmatched junction nucleotides: 14. Germline-derived CDR1 and CDR2 are DFQATT and SNEGSKA (reference sequence). This CDR3 is 17 amino acids long. The CDR3 DNA reads as TGCAGTGCTACCGGGACAGGCAAGAGGGGGAACACAGATACGCAGTATTTT. Its protein is CSATGTGKRGNTDTQYF.

This clonotype has a count of ten or more. The gene calls are TRBV4-2 and TRBJ2-3; a possible D gene is TRBD2 (7 bases). Germline V gene sequence: CDR1 LGHNA, CDR2 YNFKEQ. The CDR3 spans 16 residues. Trimming cost V 5 bases and J 3 bases, with 18 bases left between them. CDR3 residues: CASSFLAGATTDTQYF. CDR3 coding DNA: TGTGCCAGCAGCTTCCTGGCGGGGGCGACGACAGATACGCAGTATTTT.

The chain joins TRBV20-1 to TRBJ2-1, with 10 bases aligning to TRBD2. In germline, CDR1 is DFQATT, CDR2 SNEGSKA (reference sequence). Germline trimming cut 4 bases from V and 4 bases from J; bases unmatched to any gene: 4. The CDR3 covers 14 residues. CDR3 residues: CSAKSGRVYNEQFF. CDR3 DNA: TGCAGTGCTAAAAGCGGGAGGGTATACAATGAGCAGTTCTTC.

This clonotype has ten or more counts. The chain uses TRBV7-2 and TRBJ2-1, with 12 positions matching TRBD1. The ends lost 3 bases at V and 1 base at J; junction bases unmatched: 1. CDR1 is SGHTA, CDR2 FQGNSA, per germline. The CDR3 is 16 amino acids. The CDR3 sequence is CASSLGQGASYNEQFF. The CDR3 coding sequence is TGTGCCAGCAGCTTGGGACAGGGGGCATCCTACAATGAGCAGTTCTTC. The full variable domain, in which reference TRBV7-2 and TRBJ2-1 provide the parts outside the CDR3, is GAGVSQSPSNKVTEKGKDVELRCDPISGHTALYWYRQSLGQGLEFLIYFQGNSAPDKSGLPSDRFSAERTGGSVSTLTIQRTQQEDSAVYLCASSLGQGASYNEQFFGPGTRLTVL.

This clonotype was picked up a small number of times. The V gene is TRBV4-3, the J gene TRBJ2-5; no clear D gene. With 0 bases removed from V and 5 bases from J, the gap between germline ends came to 13 bases. Per the germline V gene, CDR1 is LGHNA and CDR2 is YSLEER. This CDR3 is 15 amino acids long. As DNA, the CDR3 is TGCGCCAGCAGCCAAGATGGTCGGAGTGGGGAGACCCAGTACTTC. It specifies CASSQDGRSGETQYF.

The V gene is TRBV2, the J gene TRBJ2-2; D could derive from TRBD1 or TRBD2 (5 bases each). In germline, CDR1 is SNHLY, CDR2 FYNNEI. The CDR3 length is 17 residues. V lost 6 bases, J lost 7 bases, and 24 bases lay in between. The chain's CDR3 is CASSLRGVGGPIGELFF. The DNA for the CDR3 is TGTGCCAGCAGCCTCCGGGGCGTAGGAGGCCCCATCGGGGAGCTGTTTTTT.

The table lists this clonotype with a few counts. Relative to the germline gene, one junction end is altered; a read error may explain this. The chain is built from TRBV7-6 and TRBJ2-7, with 8 bases identical to TRBD2. CDR1 and CDR2 from the germline V gene are SGHVS and FNYEAQ. The CDR3 extends over 12 amino acids. The CDR3 coding sequence is TGTGCCAGCAGCATAGCGGGATGCGAGCAGTACTTC. This encodes CASSIAGCEQYF.

This chain uses TRBV7-3 with TRBJ2-3; 14 nucleotides agree with TRBD2. CDR3 length: 16 amino acids. Trimming removed 6 bases from V and 2 bases from J; junction bases left unmatched: 4. Germline values: CDR1 SGHTA, CDR2 FQGTGA. CDR3 DNA: TGTGCCAGCAGTTGGACTAGCGGGAGGACCACAGATACGCAGTATTTT. It specifies CASSWTSGRTTDTQYF.

J is TRBJ1-1 and V is TRBV27; D perhaps matches TRBD1 (5 bases). Germline assignment: CDR1 MNHEY and CDR2 SMNVEV (reference sequence). Between the trimmed V and J ends, which lost 5 bases and 1 base, there was a span of 11 bases. This CDR3 has 14 residues. The CDR3 DNA reads TGTGCCAGCAGTAGCCACAGGTGGAACACTGAAGCTTTCTTT. It is translated as CASSSHRWNTEAFF.

V gene TRBV6-6 combines with J gene TRBJ2-4; 10 positions agree with TRBD2. Near its end, the DNA agrees better with TRBJ2-7, so the J call may be wrong. The CDR3 length is 15 residues. Germline V gene data show CDR1 as MNHNY and CDR2 as SVGAGI (reference sequence). As DNA, the CDR3 is TGTGCCAGCAGTTCACTAGCGGGGTTGGGCTACGAGCAGTACTTC. Protein: CASSSLAGLGYEQYF.

Many counts were recorded for this clonotype. One junction end disagrees with the germline gene, perhaps due to a read error. This chain uses TRBV4-1 with TRBJ2-3; no reliable D call. Looked up from germline, CDR1 is MGHRA and CDR2 is YSYEKL. There are 12 residues in the CDR3. The CDR3 DNA reads as TGTGCCAGCAGCCCCCAAGGAGATACGCAGTATTTT. Translating it yields CASSPQGDTQYF.

This clonotype was detected many times. J is TRBJ2-1 and V is TRBV5-5; 8 nucleotides align to TRBD1. The V gene's germline CDR1 is SGHKS and CDR2 YYEKEE (reference sequence). V shed 2 bases and J 9 bases; nucleotides not matched to a gene: 10. The CDR3 covers 15 residues. For the CDR3, the DNA is TGTGCCAGCAGCTTCGTTTGGCAGGGGGCGGTTGAGCAGTTCTTC. It is translated as CASSFVWQGAVEQFF.

The genes are TRBV5-1 and TRBJ1-5, with D possibly being TRBD1 (5 bases). The germline CDR1 and CDR2 sequences are SGHRS and YFSETQ. This CDR3 has 15 residues. V lost 0 bases and J lost 6, with 13 bases in between. This CDR3 reads CASSLGWGKGQPQHF. The DNA for the CDR3 is TGCGCCAGCAGCTTGGGGTGGGGCAAAGGTCAGCCCCAGCATTTT.

V is TRBV20-1 and J is TRBJ2-3; D might be TRBD1 (6 bases). Germline CDR1 and CDR2: DFQATT and SNEGSKA (reference sequence). The germline V and J ends were trimmed by 8 bases and 2 bases, with 11 bases remaining between them. This CDR3 has 12 amino acids. In nucleotides, the CDR3 is TGCAGTCCTGGACAGTCCACAGATACGCAGTATTTT. Translated, it gives CSPGQSTDTQYF.

The J gene is TRBJ2-6, the V gene TRBV7-9, with D unresolved. Deletions cut 5 bases from V and 2 bases from J, with 13 bases between. The CDR3 consists of 16 residues. Germline loops: CDR1 SEHNR, CDR2 FQNEAQ (reference sequence). CDR3 sequence (DNA): TGTGCCAGCAGCACTCTCATACAAGCTGGGGCCAACGTCCTGACTTTC. This encodes CASSTLIQAGANVLTF.

Worth noting for this clonotype: Mismatch with germline at one junction end may stem from a read error. This chain links TRBV28 with TRBJ2-4; tentative D call: TRBD2 (6 bases). This CDR3 spans 15 amino acids. The V gene's germline CDR1 is MDHEN and CDR2 SYDVKM. The CDR3 sequence: CAGRLSGGTKNIQYF. The CDR3 DNA is TGTGCCGGCAGACTTAGCGGCGGAACCAAAAACATTCAGTACTTC.

V is TRBV25-1 and J is TRBJ1-1, with a weak D call TRBD1 (6 bases). Trimming stripped 4 bases from V and 3 bases from J, with 12 bases between. Germline V lookup: CDR1 MGHDK, CDR2 SYGVNS. This CDR3 is 14 amino acids long. The CDR3 nucleotides are TGTGCCAGCAGTGGCACCAGGGGATACACTGAAGCTTTCTTT. This translates into CASSGTRGYTEAFF.

A few counts support this clonotype. A much more abundant neighbour one base away suggests this may be a read error. The chain is built from TRBV5-1 and TRBJ2-5; 9 nucleotides match TRBD2. The CDR3 spans 16 residues. The J segment lost 11 bases and the V segment lost 0 bases, leaving 14 bases of the junction unmatched. Per the germline V gene, CDR1 is SGHRS and CDR2 is YFSETQ. The CDR3 loop reads CASSLAVAGVPNEQYF. DNA of the CDR3: TGCGCCAGCAGCTTGGCTGTAGCGGGAGTACCCAATGAGCAGTACTTC.

This chain joins TRBV24-1 and TRBJ2-5, with D possibly TRBD1 on 8 matching bases. Germline V lookup: CDR1 KGHDR, CDR2 SFDVKD. Trimming pared 3 bases from V and 11 bases from J, leaving 24 bases between. The CDR3 totals 16 residues. The chain's CDR3 is CATSDRIRTGRGEQYF. The DNA of the CDR3 is TGTGCCACCAGTGATCGAATCCGGACAGGGAGGGGTGAGCAGTACTTC.

In this sample, this clonotype turned up a few times. V and J are TRBV12-3 or TRBV12-4 and TRBJ1-2, with D tentatively TRBD1 (5 bases). This CDR3 region has 13 residues. V was clipped by 5 bases and J by 8 bases, with 15 bases between them. CDR3 protein: CASSPGGAIGYTF. The CDR3 bases are TGTGCCAGCAGTCCCGGAGGGGCTATCGGCTACACCTTC.

As for this clonotype: Relative to the germline gene, one junction end is altered; a read error may explain this. The chain joins TRBV7-7 to TRBJ2-1; TRBD1 aligns across 10 bases. Germline loops: CDR1 SSHAT, CDR2 FNYEAQ (reference sequence). The CDR3 is made up of 15 amino acids. CDR3 sequence (DNA): TGTGCTAGCAGCTTAGGGACAGGGGCTTTCAATGAGCAGTTCTTC. Its translation is CASSLGTGAFNEQFF.

V and J are TRBV3-1 and TRBJ1-1; TRBD1 matches at 9 bases. CDR1 LGHDT and CDR2 YNNKEL come from the germline V gene (reference sequence). The length of the CDR3 is 15 residues. V trimming: 4 bases; J trimming: 4 bases; junction bases outside the gene matches: 7. CDR3 loop: CASSRRDRDGTEAFF. The CDR3 DNA sequence: TGTGCCAGCAGCCGCCGGGACAGGGACGGCACTGAAGCTTTCTTT.